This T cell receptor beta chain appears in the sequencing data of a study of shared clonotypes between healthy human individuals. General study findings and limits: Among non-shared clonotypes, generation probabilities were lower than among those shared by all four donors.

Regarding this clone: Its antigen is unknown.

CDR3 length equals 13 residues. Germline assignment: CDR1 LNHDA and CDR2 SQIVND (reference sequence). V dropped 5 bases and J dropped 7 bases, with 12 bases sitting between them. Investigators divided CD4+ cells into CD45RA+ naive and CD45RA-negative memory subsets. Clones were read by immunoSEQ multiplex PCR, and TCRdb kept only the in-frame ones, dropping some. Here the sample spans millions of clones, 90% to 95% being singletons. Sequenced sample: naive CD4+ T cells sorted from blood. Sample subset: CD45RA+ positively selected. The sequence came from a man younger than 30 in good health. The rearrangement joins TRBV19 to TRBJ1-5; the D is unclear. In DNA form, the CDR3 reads TGTGCCAGTAGTGGCCTCATCGGCCAGCCCCAGCATTTT. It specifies CASSGLIGQPQHF.